Here is one TCR beta chain with its context. The source of the sample is a study of control samples from healthy donors and cancer patients. Clones were read by immunoSEQ multiplex PCR, and TCRdb kept only the in-frame ones, dropping some. The repertoire consists of under 65,000 clones, with around 87% occurring once and the leading ten covering about an eighth. The receptor comes from a woman between 55 and 75 years old with lung cancer. The sequenced sample was PBMCs.

The CDR3 coding sequence is TGTGCCAGCAGGGGAGCGGGGAGGGGGCGAAGAAACTATGGCTACACCTTC. Its protein is CASRGAGRGRRNYGYTF. This rearrangement joins TRBV13 to TRBJ1-2; 7 bases match TRBD1. The junction had 15 bases not matched to a gene; V was cut back by 6 bases and J by 2 bases. Germline values: CDR1 PRHDT, CDR2 FYEKMQ (reference sequence). The CDR3 sequence is 17 residues long. The full variable domain, completed using reference TRBV13 and TRBJ1-2, is AAGVIQSPRHLIKEKRETATLKCYPIPRHDTVYWYQQGPGQDPQFLISFYEKMQSDKGSIPDRFSAQQFSDYHSELNMSSLELGDSALYFCASRGAGRGRRNYGYTFGSGTRLTVV.